This T cell receptor beta chain was found in a study of blood T cell repertoires in COVID-19 (dated by TCRdb to about 2020). For the study in its entirety: The collaborator samples originated in the United States, Italy and Spain and spanned the acute and convalescent phases of COVID-19. The prospective study material was composed of cDNA or gDNA derived from T cells, B-cell-depleted T cells, or PBMCs. Deeply sampled blood TCRbeta repertoires from subjects exposed to, actively infected with, or recovered from COVID-19 were included in the dataset. The repertoires were released in a freely available public database meant as a resource for research on the immune response to SARS-CoV-2. The samples were drawn from the first 160 participants of the ongoing ImmuneRACE study and from 1,200 or so subjects provided by 6 global collaborators. Sample metadata almost always included a de-identified subject ID, COVID-19 status, age in years and sex. Where available, HLA class I and class II types were taken from metadata supplied by the sample provider and were not determined by assay-based typing.

Results and caveats for the whole study, not just this receptor: Clinical and demographic metadata were provided uncurated, with the amount varying by source and participant.

The CDR3 starts with the cysteine, ends with the phenylalanine, and has 14 residues. Only CDR3 DNA is held: 42 bases, read in frame from base 1. V loses 0 bases of germline sequence and J loses 2 bases, and the interval between the two ends is 7 bases. For CDR1 and CDR2, the germline V gene lists MNHEY and SVGAGI. The collaborating institutions used their own protocols to collect whole blood in K2EDTA tubes. For TCRbeta analysis, collaborators shipped samples in one of three forms: frozen whole blood, isolated PBMCs, or DNA extracted from either of those sample types. TCRbeta CDR3 regions were amplified from genomic DNA by means of the immunoSEQ Assay, a bias-controlled multiplex PCR. The original pipeline was this. Within the assay, amplification of reference gene primers was used to estimate how many nucleated cells each sample contained. Sequence reads were collapsed and filtered to measure the absolute abundance of every unique TCRbeta CDR3 rearrangement. For each sample, productive Simpson clonality was calculated as the square root of Simpson's diversity index over productive rearrangements. The source is immuneACCESS, and TCRdb retained only in-frame sequences with V and J called. Part of the clones is not carried over; for the studies checked, unresolved V genes explain less than half of this, and the remainder is unexplained. V and J calls and clone size are those listed in that table; D and trimming were worked out from the DNA. The sample table contains over 200,000 clones; only one count was recorded for 84% of them. Jointly, the top ten make up approximately 8.1% of the sample.

Details on this clone: Its antigen remains unidentified. No qualities accompany the bases; no much larger clone lies one base away.

The receptor was derived from a woman in her 50s with active or convalescent COVID-19. This receptor chain uses TRBV6-5 and TRBJ1-2, with TRBD1 tentatively as D gene (6 bases match). The sequenced sample consisted of peripheral blood. The DNA sequence reads TGTGCCAGCAGTTACTCGAGGGGGAACTATGGCTACACCTTC. The resulting protein is CASSYSRGNYGYTF.